This TCR beta chain was captured by sequencing in a study of T-cell memory formation after mild COVID-19. The wider study: TCR clusters mostly belonged to single donors.

This clonotype was seen repeatedly, ten times or more. J was trimmed by 4 bases and V by 4 bases; bases with no gene match: 5. The CDR3 length is 15 residues. Per the germline V gene, CDR1 is SGHAT and CDR2 is FQNNGV. TCRdb passed the 5' RACE reads through MiXCR, listing each CDR3 protein once. The data show nearly 110,000 distinct CDR3 sequences, approximately 15% seen once. Sequencing used PBMCs or a T cell subset sorted from them (not recorded which). This sequence joins TRBV11-2 and TRBJ2-3; 10 bases are a match to TRBD1. The sequence was collected from an adult woman who had mild COVID-19 (a few samples of this study predate the infection). Cell type and time point are not known. The DNA for the CDR3 is TGTGCCAGCAGCTCACGGGACAGGGGTTCAGATACGCAGTATTTT. It yields the protein CASSSRDRGSDTQYF.